This T cell receptor beta chain was captured by sequencing in a study of blood T cell repertoires in COVID-19. This table comes from immunoSEQ multiplex PCR, and its TCRdb copy is limited to in-frame clones, with some not included. The top ten clones hold 2.3% of a sample with over 250,000 clones, roughly 86% of them seen once. V was clipped by 4 bases and J by 3 bases; unmatched bases: 6. CDR3 size: 15 residues. Germline CDR1 is MGHRA and CDR2 is YSYEKL. The receptor comes from a woman between 50 and 59 years old with acute or convalescent COVID-19. The rearrangement links TRBV4-1 to TRBJ1-5, with 7 bases aligning to TRBD1. The specimen sequenced was peripheral blood. This chain's CDR3 is CASSRDSLNNQPQHF. DNA of the CDR3: TGCGCCAGCAGCCGGGACAGCTTGAACAATCAGCCCCAGCATTTT.